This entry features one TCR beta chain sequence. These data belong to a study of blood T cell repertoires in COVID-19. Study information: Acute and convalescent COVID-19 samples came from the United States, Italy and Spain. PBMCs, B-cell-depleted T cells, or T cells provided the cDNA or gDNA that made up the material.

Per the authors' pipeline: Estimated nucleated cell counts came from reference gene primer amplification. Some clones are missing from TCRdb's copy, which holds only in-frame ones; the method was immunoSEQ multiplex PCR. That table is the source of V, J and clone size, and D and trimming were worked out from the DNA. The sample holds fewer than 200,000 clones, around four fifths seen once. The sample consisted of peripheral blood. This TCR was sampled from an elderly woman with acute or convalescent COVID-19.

CDR3 amino acids: CASSDGTGTNYGYTF. In DNA form, the CDR3 reads TGTGCCAGCAGTGACGGGACAGGGACCAACTATGGCTACACCTTC. J is TRBJ1-2 and V is TRBV2, with 9 bases fitting TRBD1. Germline V gene data show CDR1 as SNHLY and CDR2 as FYNNEI. Trimming cost V 3 bases and J 2 bases; bases outside gene matches: 4. The CDR3 runs 15 residues. Supplemented by reference TRBV2 and TRBJ1-2, the full variable domain reads EPEVTQTPSHQVTQMGQEVILRCVPISNHLYFYWYRQILGQKVEFLVSFYNNEISEKSEIFDDQFSVERPDGSNFTLKIRSTKLEDSAMYFCASSDGTGTNYGYTFGSGTRLTVV.